These T cell receptor beta chains were read from a single sample in a study of CD8+CD57+ T cells in acquired aplastic anemia. TCRdb fed the reads into MiXCR, producing one record per CDR3 protein. The table includes a few hundred thousand distinct CDR3 sequences, 56% detected once. Specimen: sorted CD4+, CD8+, or CD8+CD57+ T cells (not recorded which) from PBMCs. Receptors originate from a human donor with aplastic anemia. The CDR3 runs from the conserved cysteine through the conserved F or W. D genes are given only for firm matches. Clone size is shown for a subset of rows, as once, few, many or a class of expanded clone.

j_call clone_size v_call d_call cdr3_nt cdr3_aa
TRBJ1-4 many TRBV4-2 . TGTGCCAGCAGCCAAGAACGGCATACAGTTGAAAAACTGTTTTTT CASSQERHTVEKLFF
TRBJ2-3 few TRBV5-1 . TGCGCCAGCAGTGACCTCGTAAGGGCAGATACGCAGTATTTT CASSDLVRADTQYF
TRBJ1-4 . TRBV7-9 . TGTGCCAGCAGCCCAGGCACTCGGGGGGCTACAACTAATGAAAAACTGTTTTTT CASSPGTRGATTNEKLFF
TRBJ1-6 few TRBV5-1 . TGCGCCAGCAGCTTGATGGGCAATTCACCCCTCCACTTT CASSLMGNSPLHF
TRBJ2-7 few TRBV18 TRBD2 TGTGCCAGCTCACCACGGACTAGCGGGGGTCGCGACGAGCAGTACTTC CASSPRTSGGRDEQYF
TRBJ2-7 many TRBV29-1 . TGCAGCGTTGAAGATCCCCCAGGGGTAGAGCAGTACTTC CSVEDPPGVEQYF
TRBJ2-1 few TRBV20-1 . TGCAGTGCTAGAGATAGAAGGAACAATGAGCAGTTCTTC CSARDRRNNEQFF
TRBJ1-5 . TRBV19 . TGTGCCAGTAGTATAGTTAACAGCCTAGGTCAGCCCCAGCATTTT CASSIVNSLGQPQHF
TRBJ1-2 . TRBV7-2 . TGTGCCAGCAGCTTCCGACCAGACCCCAGTACAGCCTACACCTTC CASSFRPDPSTAYTF
TRBJ1-1 . TRBV7-4 TRBD1 TGTGCCAGCAGCTTAGACAGGGGTGGGACTGAAGCTTTCTTT CASSLDRGGTEAFF